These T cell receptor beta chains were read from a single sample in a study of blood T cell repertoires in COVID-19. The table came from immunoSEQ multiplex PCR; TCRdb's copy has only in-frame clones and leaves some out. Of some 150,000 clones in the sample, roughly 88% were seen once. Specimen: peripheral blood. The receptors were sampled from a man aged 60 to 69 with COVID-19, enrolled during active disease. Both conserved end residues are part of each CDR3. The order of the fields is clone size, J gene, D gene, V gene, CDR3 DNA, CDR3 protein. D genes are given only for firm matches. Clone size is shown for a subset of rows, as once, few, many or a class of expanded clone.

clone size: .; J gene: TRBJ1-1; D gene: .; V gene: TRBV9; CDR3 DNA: TGTGCCAGCAGCTTGGGCGGGAGAGGAAGGGACACTGAAGCTTTCTTT; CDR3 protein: CASSLGGRGRDTEAFF
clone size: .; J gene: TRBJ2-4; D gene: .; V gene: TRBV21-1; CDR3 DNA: TGTGCCAGCAGCCCACTAATATTTCGGCTCATCCTATTCCACCGTCTAGCCAAAAACATTCAGTACTTC; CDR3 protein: CASSPLIFRLILFHRLAKNIQYF
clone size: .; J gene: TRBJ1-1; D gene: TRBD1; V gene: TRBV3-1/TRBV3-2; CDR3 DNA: TGTGCCAGCAGCCCGCAGGGGGGAGGCACTGAAGCTTTCTTT; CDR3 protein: CASSPQGGGTEAFF
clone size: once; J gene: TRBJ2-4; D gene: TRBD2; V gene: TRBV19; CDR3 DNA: TGTGCCAGTACCGAGCGGGGGGGCCCTATAAACATTCAGTACTTC; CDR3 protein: CASTERGGPINIQYF
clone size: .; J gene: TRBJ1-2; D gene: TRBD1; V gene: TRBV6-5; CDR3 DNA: TGTGCCAGCAGGGCCGGACAGGGGTTCGGGACCCCTTACACCTTC; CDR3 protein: CASRAGQGFGTPYTF
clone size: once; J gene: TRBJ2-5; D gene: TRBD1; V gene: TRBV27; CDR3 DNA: TGTGCCAGCAGACGACAGGGGATCCAAGAGACCCAGTACTTC; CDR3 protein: CASRRQGIQETQYF
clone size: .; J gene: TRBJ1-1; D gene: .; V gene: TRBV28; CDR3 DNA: TGTGCCAGCAGTTTATTTGGACTCAAGAACACTGAAGCTTTCTTT; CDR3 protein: CASSLFGLKNTEAFF
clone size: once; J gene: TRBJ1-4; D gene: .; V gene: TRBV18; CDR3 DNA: TGTGCCAGCTCACCACCGTTAGCTGAAAAACTGTTTTTT; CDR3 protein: CASSPPLAEKLFF
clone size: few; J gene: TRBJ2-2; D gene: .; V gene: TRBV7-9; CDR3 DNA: TGTGCCAGCAGGGAGGGAGGTACAGGTACCGGGGAGCTGTTTTTT; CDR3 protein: CASREGGTGTGELFF
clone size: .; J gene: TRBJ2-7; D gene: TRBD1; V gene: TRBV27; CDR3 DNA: TGTGCCAGCAGTTTCAAGGACAGGCGTCCGTCTTTGGGGGAGCAGTACTTC; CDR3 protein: CASSFKDRRPSLGEQYF
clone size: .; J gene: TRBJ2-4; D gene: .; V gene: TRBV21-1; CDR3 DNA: TGTGCCACCAGAAGCCTTGAGACAGGGGAGGCCAAAAACATTCAGTACTTC; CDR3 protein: CATRSLETGEAKNIQYF
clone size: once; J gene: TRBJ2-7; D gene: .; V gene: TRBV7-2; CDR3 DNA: TGTGCCAGCAGTTCCCAGGGGGGACTCTACGAGCAGTACTTC; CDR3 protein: CASSSQGGLYEQYF
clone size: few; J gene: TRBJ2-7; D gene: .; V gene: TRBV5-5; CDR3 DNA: TGTGCCAGCAGTCCACACGGGGGAGACTACGAGCAGTACTTC; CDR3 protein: CASSPHGGDYEQYF
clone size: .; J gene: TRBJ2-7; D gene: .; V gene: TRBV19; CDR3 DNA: TGTGCCAGTAGTATTCAGTTTGGAGTTTCCTACGAGCAGTACTTC; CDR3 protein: CASSIQFGVSYEQYF
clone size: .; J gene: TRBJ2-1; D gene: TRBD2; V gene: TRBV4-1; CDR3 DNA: TGCGCCAGCAGCCGTTCGGGACTAACTGACAATGAGCAGTTCTTC; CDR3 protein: CASSRSGLTDNEQFF
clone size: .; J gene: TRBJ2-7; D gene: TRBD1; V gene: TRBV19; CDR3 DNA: TGTGCCAGTAGCTGGGACAGGGGGCTATCCGAGCAGTACTTC; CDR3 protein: CASSWDRGLSEQYF
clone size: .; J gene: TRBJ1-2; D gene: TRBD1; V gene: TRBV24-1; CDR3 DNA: TGTGCCACCAGTGAAACCCCGGGACAGGGCTCAGCTGGCTACACCTTC; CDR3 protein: CATSETPGQGSAGYTF
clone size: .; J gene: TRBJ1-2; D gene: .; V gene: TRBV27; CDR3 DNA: TGTGCCAGCAGCGGACGTGGAAAGGCGGGGGGCTACACCTTC; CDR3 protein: CASSGRGKAGGYTF
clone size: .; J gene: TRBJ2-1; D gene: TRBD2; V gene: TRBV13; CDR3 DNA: TGTGCCAGCAGCTTAAAGGCGGGAGGCTCCTACAATGAGCAGTTCTTC; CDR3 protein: CASSLKAGGSYNEQFF
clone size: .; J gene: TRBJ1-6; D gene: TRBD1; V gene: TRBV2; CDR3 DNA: TGTGCCAGCAGCCCTTCCGGGACAGGGAATTCACCCCTCCACTTT; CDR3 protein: CASSPSGTGNSPLHF
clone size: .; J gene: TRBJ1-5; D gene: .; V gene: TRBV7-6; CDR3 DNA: TGTGCCAGCAGCTTAGGGGGCGGGGAGCCCCAGCATTTT; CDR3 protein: CASSLGGGEPQHF
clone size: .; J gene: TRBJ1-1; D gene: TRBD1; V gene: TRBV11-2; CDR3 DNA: TGTGCCAGCAGCCCCCAAACAGGGGTTAACACTGAAGCTTTCTTT; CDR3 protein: CASSPQTGVNTEAFF
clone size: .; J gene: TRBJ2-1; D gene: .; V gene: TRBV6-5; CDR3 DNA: TGTGCCAGCAGTTACCAGGGTGGTGACTCGTCTTATGAGCAGTTCTTC; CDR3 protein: CASSYQGGDSSYEQFF
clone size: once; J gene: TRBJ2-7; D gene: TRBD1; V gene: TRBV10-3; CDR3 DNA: TGTGCCATCAGAGGGACAGGGGTCTACGAGCAGTACTTC; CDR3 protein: CAIRGTGVYEQYF
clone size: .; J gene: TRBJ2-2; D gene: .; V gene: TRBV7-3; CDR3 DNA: TGTGCCAGCAGCCCGACAGGTCCCCGGGAGCTGTTTTTT; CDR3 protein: CASSPTGPRELFF
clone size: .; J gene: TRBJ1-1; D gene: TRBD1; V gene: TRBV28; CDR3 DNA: TGTGCCAGCAGCCGAAGACAGACAGGGGATACTGAAGCTTTCTTT; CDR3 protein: CASSRRQTGDTEAFF
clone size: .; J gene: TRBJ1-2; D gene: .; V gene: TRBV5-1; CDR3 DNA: TGCGCCAGCAGCCAGGGCCACAACTATGGCTACACCTTC; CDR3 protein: CASSQGHNYGYTF
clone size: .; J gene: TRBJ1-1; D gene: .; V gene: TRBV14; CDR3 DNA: TGTGCCAGCAGCCAAGACAGACGCAGGGGCTTGAACACTGAAGCTTTCTTT; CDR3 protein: CASSQDRRRGLNTEAFF
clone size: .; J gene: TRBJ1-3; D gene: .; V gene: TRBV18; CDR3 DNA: TGTGCCAGCTCACCCGAGACATACCCCTCTGGAAACACCATATATTTT; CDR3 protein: CASSPETYPSGNTIYF
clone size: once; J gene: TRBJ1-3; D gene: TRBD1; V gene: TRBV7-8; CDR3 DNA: TGTGCCAGCAGCTCAGGACAGGGGGCAGTAAACACCATATATTTT; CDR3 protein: CASSSGQGAVNTIYF
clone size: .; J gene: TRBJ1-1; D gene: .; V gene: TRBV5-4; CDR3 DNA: TGTGCCAGCAGCCCGAATGGAGGGAACACTGAAGCTTTCTTT; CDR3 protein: CASSPNGGNTEAFF
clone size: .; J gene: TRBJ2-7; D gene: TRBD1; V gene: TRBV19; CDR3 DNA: TGTGCCAGTAGTACCGCGACAGGGGTCGGCGAGCAGTACTTC; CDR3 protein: CASSTATGVGEQYF
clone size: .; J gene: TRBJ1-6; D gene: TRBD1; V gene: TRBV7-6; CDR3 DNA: TGTGCCAGCAGCCCATGGGACAGGGGAAATTCACCCCTCCACTTT; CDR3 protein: CASSPWDRGNSPLHF
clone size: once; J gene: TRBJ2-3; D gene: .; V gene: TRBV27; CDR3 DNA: TGTGCCAGCAGTCCCTCGGGCGGGCTCGCGTACACAGATACGCAGTATTTT; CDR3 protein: CASSPSGGLAYTDTQYF
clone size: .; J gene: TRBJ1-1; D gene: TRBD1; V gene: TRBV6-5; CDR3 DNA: TGTGCCAGCAGTTACCGTGGACAGGGCGGCACTGAAGCTTTCTTT; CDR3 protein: CASSYRGQGGTEAFF
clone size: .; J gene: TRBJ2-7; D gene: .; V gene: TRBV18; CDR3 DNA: TGTGCCAGCTCACCACCTGCGCAGGCACCCCTCTCCTACGAGCAGTACTTC; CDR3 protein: CASSPPAQAPLSYEQYF
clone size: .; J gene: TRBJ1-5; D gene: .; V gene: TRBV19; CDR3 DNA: TGTGCCAGTAGTGCGGCGGTTTTCGGTGGGAATCAGCCCCAGCATTTT; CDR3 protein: CASSAAVFGGNQPQHF
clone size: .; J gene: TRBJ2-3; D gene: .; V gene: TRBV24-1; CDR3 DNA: TGTGCCACCGTGGGCACCTCGGATACGCAGTATTTT; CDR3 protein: CATVGTSDTQYF
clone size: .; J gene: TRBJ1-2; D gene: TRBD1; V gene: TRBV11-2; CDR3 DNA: TGTGCCAGCAGCTTAGATAGGGACAGGGGAAATGGCTACACCTTC; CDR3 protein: CASSLDRDRGNGYTF
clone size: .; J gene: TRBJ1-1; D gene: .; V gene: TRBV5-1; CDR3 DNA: TGCGCCAGCAGCTTCACAGGGAACACTGAAGCTTTCTTT; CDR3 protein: CASSFTGNTEAFF
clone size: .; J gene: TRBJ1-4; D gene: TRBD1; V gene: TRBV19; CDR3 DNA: TGTGCCAGTAGTAATAACAGGGGGCAAAATGAAAAACTGTTTTTT; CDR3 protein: CASSNNRGQNEKLFF
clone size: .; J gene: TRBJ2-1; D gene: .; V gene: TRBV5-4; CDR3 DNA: TGTGCCAGCAGCCAGGGCAAAGCGAGCTCCTACAATGAGCAGTTCTTC; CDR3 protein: CASSQGKASSYNEQFF
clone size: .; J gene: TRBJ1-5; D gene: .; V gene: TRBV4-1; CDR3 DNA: TGCGCCAGCAGCCAATCTGGGGCGGAGCTGTTCGTTGAACCCCAGCATTTT; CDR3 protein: CASSQSGAELFVEPQHF
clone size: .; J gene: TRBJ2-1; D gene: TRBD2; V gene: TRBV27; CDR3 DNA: TGTGCCAGCAGTGACGGACTAGCGGGAGAAAGGAATGAGCAGTTCTTC; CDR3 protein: CASSDGLAGERNEQFF
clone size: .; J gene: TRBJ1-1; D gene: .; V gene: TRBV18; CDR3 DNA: TGTGCCAGCTCACCCCCCGGGGGGCTAGGAACTGAAGCTTTCTTT; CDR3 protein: CASSPPGGLGTEAFF
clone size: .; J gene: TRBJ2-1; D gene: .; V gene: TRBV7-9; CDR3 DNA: TGTGCCAGCAGCTTAGTGGGCAGGGTGGGAAAAAATGAGCAGTTCTTC; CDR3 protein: CASSLVGRVGKNEQFF
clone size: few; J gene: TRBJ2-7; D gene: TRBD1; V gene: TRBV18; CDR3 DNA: TGTGCCAGCTCACCACGAGGGACAGGCGACTCCTACGAGCAGTACTTC; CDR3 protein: CASSPRGTGDSYEQYF
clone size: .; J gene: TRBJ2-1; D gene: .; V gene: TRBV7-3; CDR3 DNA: TGTGCCAGCAGCTTACAACCAGGCTATGAGCAGTTCTTC; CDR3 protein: CASSLQPGYEQFF
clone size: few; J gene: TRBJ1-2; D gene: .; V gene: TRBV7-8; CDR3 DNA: TGTGCCAGCAGCCGCGACAGACCCCCTTCGATATATGGCTACACCTTC; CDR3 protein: CASSRDRPPSIYGYTF
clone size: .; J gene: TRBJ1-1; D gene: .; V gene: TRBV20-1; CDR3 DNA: TGCAGTGCTAGCCGGAACACTGAAGCTTTCTTT; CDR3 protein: CSASRNTEAFF
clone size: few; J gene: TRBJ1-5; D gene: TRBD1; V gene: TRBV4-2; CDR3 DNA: TGTGCCAGCAGCCAAGATCTATGGGACAGGGCGGAATATAGCAATCAGCCCCAGCATTTT; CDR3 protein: CASSQDLWDRAEYSNQPQHF
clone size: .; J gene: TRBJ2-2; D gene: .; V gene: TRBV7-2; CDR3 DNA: TGTGCCAGCAGCTTTTTCCAGGGAAGGGCTACCGGGGAGCTGTTTTTT; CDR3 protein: CASSFFQGRATGELFF
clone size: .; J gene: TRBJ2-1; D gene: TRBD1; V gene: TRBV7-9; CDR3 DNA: TGTGCCAGCAGCCCACGGACAGGGGGCTCCTACAATGAGCAGTTCTTC; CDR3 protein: CASSPRTGGSYNEQFF
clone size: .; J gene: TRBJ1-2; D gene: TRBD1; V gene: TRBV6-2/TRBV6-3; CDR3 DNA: TGTGCCAGCAGTTACTTACCGGGACAGGGGGCTGGCTACACCTTC; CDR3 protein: CASSYLPGQGAGYTF